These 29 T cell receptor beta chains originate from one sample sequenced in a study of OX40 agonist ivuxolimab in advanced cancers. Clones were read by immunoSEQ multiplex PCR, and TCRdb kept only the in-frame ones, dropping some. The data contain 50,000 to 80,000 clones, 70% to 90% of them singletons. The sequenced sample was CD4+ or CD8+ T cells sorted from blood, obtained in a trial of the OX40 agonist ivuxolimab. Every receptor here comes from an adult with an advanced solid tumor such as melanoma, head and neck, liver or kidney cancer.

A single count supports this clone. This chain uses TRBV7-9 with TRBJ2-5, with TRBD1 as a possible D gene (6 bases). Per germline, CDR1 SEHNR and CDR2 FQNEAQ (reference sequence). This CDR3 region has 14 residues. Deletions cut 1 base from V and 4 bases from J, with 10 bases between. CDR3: CASSLGTQGETQYF. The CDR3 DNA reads TGTGCCAGCAGCTTAGGAACACAGGGAGAGACCCAGTACTTC.

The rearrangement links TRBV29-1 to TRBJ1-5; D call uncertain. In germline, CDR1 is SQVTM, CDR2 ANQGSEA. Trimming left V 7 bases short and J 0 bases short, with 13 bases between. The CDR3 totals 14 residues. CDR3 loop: CSAFRCYSNQPQHF. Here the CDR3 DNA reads TGCAGCGCATTCAGGTGCTATAGCAATCAGCCCCAGCATTTT.

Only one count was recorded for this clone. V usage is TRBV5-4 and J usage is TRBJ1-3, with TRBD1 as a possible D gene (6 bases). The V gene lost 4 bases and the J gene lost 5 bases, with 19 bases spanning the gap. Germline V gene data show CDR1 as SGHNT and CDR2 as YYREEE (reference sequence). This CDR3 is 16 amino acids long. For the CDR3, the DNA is TGTGCCAGCAGCCGCGCCTCGTCAGGGGAGAGAAACACCATATATTTT. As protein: CASSRASSGERNTIYF.

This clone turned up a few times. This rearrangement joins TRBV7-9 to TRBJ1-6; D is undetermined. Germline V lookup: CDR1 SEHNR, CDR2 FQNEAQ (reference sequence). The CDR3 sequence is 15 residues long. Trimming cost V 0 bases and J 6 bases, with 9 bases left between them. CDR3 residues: CASSLAGFRNSPLHF. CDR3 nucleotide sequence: TGTGCCAGCAGCTTAGCAGGGTTCCGTAATTCACCCCTCCACTTT.

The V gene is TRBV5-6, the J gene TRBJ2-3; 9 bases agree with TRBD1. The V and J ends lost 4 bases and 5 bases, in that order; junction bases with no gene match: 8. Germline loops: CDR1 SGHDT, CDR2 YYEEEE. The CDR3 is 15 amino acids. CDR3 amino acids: CASSRQGGGEDTQYF. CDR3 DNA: TGTGCCAGCAGCCGACAGGGGGGAGGAGAAGATACGCAGTATTTT.

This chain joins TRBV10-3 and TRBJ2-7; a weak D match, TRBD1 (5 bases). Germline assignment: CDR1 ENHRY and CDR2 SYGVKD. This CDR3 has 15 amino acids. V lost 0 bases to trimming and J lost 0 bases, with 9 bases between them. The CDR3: CAISESTASSYEQYF. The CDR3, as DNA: TGTGCCATCAGTGAGTCGACAGCTTCCTCCTACGAGCAGTACTTC.

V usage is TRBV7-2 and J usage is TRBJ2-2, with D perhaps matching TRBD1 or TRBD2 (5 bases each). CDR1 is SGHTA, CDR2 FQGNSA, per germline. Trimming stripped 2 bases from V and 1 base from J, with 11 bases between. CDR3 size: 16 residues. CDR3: CASSLQGGLNTGELFF. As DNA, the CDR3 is TGTGCCAGCAGCTTACAGGGCGGGTTGAACACCGGGGAGCTGTTTTTT.

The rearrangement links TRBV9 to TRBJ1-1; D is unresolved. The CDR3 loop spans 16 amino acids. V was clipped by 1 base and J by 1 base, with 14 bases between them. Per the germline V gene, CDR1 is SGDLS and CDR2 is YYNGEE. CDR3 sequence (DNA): TGTGCCAGCAGCGTAACCCCACATTCGGCGAACACTGAAGCTTTCTTT. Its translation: CASSVTPHSANTEAFF.

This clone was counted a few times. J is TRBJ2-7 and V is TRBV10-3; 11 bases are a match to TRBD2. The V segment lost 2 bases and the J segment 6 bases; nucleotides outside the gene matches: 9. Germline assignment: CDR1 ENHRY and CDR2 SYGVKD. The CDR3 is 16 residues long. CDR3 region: CAISETLLAGGREQYF. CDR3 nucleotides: TGTGCCATCAGTGAGACTCTATTAGCGGGGGGGCGCGAGCAGTACTTC.

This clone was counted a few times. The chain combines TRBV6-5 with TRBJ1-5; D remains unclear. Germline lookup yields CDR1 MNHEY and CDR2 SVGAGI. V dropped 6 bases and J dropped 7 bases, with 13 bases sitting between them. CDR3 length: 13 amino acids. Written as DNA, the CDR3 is TGTGCCAGCAGCCTTGGATTGGGGCAGCCCCAGCATTTT. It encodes CASSLGLGQPQHF.

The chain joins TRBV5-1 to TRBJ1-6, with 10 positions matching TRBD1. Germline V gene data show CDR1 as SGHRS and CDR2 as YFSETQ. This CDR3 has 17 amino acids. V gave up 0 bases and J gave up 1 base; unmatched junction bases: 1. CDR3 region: CASSLGQGASYNSPLHF. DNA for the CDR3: TGCGCCAGCAGCTTGGGACAGGGGGCATCCTATAATTCACCCCTCCACTTT.

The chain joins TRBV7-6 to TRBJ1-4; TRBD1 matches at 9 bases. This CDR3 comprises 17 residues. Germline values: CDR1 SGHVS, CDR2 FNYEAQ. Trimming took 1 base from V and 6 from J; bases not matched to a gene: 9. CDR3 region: CASSLGNYRGRDEKLFF. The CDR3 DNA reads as TGTGCCAGCAGCTTAGGAAACTACAGGGGGCGTGATGAAAAACTGTTTTTT.

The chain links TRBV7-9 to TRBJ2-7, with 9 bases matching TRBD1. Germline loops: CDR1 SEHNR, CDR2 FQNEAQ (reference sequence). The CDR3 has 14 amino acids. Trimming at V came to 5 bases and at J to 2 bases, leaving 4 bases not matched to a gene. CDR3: CASSPHRGPYEQYF. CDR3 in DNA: TGTGCCAGCAGCCCTCACAGGGGGCCCTACGAGCAGTACTTC.

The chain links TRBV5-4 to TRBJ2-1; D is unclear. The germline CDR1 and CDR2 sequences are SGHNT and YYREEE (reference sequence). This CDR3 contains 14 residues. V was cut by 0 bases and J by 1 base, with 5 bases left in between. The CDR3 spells CASSLGQSYNEQFF. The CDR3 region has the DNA TGTGCCAGCAGCTTGGGACAATCCTACAATGAGCAGTTCTTC.

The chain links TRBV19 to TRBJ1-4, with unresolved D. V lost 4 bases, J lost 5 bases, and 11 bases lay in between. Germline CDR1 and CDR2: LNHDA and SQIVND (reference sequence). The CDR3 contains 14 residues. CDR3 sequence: CASSNRGKNEKLFF. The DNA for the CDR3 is TGTGCCAGTAGTAATCGGGGAAAAAATGAAAAACTGTTTTTT. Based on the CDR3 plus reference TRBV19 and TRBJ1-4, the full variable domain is DGGITQSPKYLFRKEGQNVTLSCEQNLNHDAMYWYRQDPGQGLRLIYYSQIVNDFQKGDIAEGYSVSREKKESFPLTVTSAQKNPTAFYLCASSNRGKNEKLFFGSGTQLSVL.

CDR3 in amino acids: CASSQDIQAGLGTPGYEQYF. The CDR3 DNA sequence: TGCGCCAGCAGCCAAGATATTCAGGCGGGTTTGGGAACGCCAGGGTACGAGCAGTACTTC. This chain links TRBV4-3 with TRBJ2-5; the D gene could be TRBD1 or TRBD2 (5 bases each). The DNA matches TRBJ2-7 better at its end, which makes the J call doubtful. Looked up from germline, CDR1 is LGHNA and CDR2 is YSLEER. The CDR3 is 20 residues long.

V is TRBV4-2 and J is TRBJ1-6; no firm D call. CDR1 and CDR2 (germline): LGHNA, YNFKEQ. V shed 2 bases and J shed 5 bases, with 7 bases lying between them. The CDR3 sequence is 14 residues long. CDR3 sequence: CASSQWRNNSPLHF. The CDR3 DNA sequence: TGTGCCAGCAGCCAATGGCGGAATAATTCACCCCTCCACTTT.

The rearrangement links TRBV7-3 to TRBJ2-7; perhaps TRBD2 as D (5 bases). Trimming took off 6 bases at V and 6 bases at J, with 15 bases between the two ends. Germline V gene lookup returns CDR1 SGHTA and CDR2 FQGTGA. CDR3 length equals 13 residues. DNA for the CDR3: TGTGCCAGCAGTCCTTCGTTCGGGGTCGAGCAGTACTTC. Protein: CASSPSFGVEQYF.

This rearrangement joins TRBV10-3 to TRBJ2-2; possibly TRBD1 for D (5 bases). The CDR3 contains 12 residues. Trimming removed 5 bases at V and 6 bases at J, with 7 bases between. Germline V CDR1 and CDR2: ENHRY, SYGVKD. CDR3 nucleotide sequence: TGTGCCATCAGTTACAGGTCCGGGGAGCTGTTTTTT. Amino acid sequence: CAISYRSGELFF.

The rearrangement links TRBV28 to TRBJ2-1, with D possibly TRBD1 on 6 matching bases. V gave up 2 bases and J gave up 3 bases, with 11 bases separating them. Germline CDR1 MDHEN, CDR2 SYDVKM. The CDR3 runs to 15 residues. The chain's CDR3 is CASSLGGHNYNEQFF. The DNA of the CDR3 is TGTGCCAGCAGTTTAGGGGGACACAACTACAATGAGCAGTTCTTC.

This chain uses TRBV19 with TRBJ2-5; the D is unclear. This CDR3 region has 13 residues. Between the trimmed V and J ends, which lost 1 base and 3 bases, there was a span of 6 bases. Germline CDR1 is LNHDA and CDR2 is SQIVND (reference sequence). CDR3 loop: CASSIGVEETQYF. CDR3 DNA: TGTGCCAGTAGTATAGGGGTAGAAGAGACCCAGTACTTC.

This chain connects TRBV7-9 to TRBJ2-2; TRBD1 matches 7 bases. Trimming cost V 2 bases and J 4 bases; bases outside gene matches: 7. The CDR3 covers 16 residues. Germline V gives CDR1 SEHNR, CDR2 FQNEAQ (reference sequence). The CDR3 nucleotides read TGTGCCAGCAGCTTAACCTCCGGGACAGTCACCGGGGAGCTGTTTTTT. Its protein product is CASSLTSGTVTGELFF.

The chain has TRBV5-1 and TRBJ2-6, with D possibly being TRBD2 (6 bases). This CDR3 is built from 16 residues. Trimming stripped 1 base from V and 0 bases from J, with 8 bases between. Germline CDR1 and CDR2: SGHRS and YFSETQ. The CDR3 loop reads CASSLPGLSGANVLTF. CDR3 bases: TGCGCCAGCAGCTTGCCGGGACTCTCTGGGGCCAACGTCCTGACTTTC.

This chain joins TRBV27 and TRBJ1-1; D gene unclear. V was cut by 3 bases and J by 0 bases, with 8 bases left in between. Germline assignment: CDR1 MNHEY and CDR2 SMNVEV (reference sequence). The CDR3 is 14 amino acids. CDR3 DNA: TGTGCCAGCAGTTTGACCAGGCTGAACACTGAAGCTTTCTTT. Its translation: CASSLTRLNTEAFF.

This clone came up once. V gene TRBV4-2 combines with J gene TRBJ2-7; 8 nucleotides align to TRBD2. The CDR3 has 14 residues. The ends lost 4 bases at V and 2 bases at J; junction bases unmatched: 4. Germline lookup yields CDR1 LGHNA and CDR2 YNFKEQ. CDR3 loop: CASSLSGDAYEQYF. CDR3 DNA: TGTGCCAGCAGCCTTAGCGGGGACGCCTACGAGCAGTACTTC.

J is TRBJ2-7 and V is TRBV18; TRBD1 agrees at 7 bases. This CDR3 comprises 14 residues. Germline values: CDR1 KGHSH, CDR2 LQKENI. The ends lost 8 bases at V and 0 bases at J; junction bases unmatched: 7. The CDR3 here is CASHSGTASYEQYF. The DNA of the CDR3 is TGTGCCAGCCATTCCGGGACAGCCTCCTACGAGCAGTACTTC.

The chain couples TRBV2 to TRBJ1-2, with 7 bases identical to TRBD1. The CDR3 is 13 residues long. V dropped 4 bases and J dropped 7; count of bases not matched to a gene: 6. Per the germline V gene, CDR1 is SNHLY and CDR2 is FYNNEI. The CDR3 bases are TGTGCCAGCAGTGGTACAGGGGTAGGTGGCTACACCTTC. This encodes CASSGTGVGGYTF.

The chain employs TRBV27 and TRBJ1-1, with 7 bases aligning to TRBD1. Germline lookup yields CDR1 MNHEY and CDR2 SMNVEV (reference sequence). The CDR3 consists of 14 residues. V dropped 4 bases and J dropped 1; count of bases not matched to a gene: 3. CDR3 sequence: CASSYRGANTEAFF. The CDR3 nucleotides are TGTGCCAGCAGTTACAGGGGCGCGAACACTGAAGCTTTCTTT.

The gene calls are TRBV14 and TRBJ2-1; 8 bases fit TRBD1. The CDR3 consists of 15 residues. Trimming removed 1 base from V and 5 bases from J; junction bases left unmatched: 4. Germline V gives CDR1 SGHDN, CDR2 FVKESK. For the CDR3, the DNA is TGTGCCAGCAGCCAAGGCATGGGACAGGACAATGAGCAGTTCTTC. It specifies CASSQGMGQDNEQFF.